The present T cell receptor beta chain was sequenced within a study of blood T cell repertoires in COVID-19. The CDR3 has 11 residues. Trimming cost V 1 base and J 13 bases, with 8 bases left between them. Original analysis: Estimates of nucleated cell counts were drawn from the amplification of reference gene primers. The protocol was immunoSEQ multiplex PCR, while the TCRdb copy is restricted to in-frame clones and leaves out a portion. The DNA gave D and trimming, while V, J and clone size come from that table. The repertoire holds around 150,000 clones, with 60% to 80% as singletons. The sequenced sample consisted of peripheral blood. The clonotype originates from a man in his sixties who had recovered from COVID-19. The chain employs TRBV12-3 or TRBV12-4 and TRBJ2-1; TRBD1 is a possible D gene (5 bases). The CDR3 DNA is TGTGCCAGCAGTTTAGGGACACTTCAGTTCTTC. Amino acid sequence: CASSLGTLQFF.